The entry that follows covers one T cell receptor (beta chain) sequence. What it recognizes is unknown. This sample is part of a study of shared clonotypes between healthy human individuals. Overall study results and limits: Of the naive CD4 clonotypes, around 4.9% were shared across a few donors.

It was into CD45RA+ naive and CD45RA-negative memory subsets that the CD4+ cells were split. The CDR3 is 14 residues long. J was trimmed by 10 bases and V by 4 bases; bases with no gene match: 9. From germline, CDR1 is SGHTA and CDR2 FQGTGA. Assay used: immunoSEQ multiplex PCR; TCRdb lists only in-frame clones, some missing. The profile shows approximately 1,000,000 clones, about four fifths of them singletons. Sample: memory CD4+ T cells from PBMCs. The subset is: CD45RA-negative fraction. This clonotype originated in a man aged 18 to 29 in good health. Some clones in this sample may be carry-over from other donors' samples. The chain joins TRBV7-3 to TRBJ2-1; TRBD2 agrees at 8 bases. CDR3 DNA sequence: TGTGCCAGCAGCTCACAGGGACTAGTTGGCGAGCAGTTCTTC. This translates into CASSSQGLVGEQFF.